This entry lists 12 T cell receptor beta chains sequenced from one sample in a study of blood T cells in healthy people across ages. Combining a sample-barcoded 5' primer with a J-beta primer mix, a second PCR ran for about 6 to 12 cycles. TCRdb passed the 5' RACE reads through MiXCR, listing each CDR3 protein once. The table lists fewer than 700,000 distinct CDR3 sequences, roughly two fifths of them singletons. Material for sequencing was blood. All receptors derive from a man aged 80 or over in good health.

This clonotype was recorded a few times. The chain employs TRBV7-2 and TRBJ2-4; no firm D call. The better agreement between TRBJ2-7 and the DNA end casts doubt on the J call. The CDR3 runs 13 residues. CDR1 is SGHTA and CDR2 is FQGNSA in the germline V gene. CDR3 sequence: CASSLEQFHEQYF. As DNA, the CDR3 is TGTGCCAGCAGCTTGGAACAGTTCCACGAGCAGTACTTC.

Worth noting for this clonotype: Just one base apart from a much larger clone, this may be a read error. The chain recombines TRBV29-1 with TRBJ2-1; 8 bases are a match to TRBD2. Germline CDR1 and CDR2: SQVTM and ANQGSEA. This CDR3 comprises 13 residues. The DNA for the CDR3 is TGCAGCGTTGACCCTAGCGGGTACAATGGGCAGTTCTTC. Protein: CSVDPSGYNGQFF.

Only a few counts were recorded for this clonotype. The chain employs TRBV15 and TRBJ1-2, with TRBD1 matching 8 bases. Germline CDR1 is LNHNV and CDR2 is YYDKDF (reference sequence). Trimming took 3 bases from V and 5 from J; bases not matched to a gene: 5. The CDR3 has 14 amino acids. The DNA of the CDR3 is TGTGCCACCAGCAGTCAAGACAGGGGATATGGCTACACCTTC. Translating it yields CATSSQDRGYGYTF.

Here the CDR3 reads CASSYLASGISEQFF. The CDR3 DNA follows: TGTGCCAGCAGTTACTTGGCTAGCGGGATCAGTGAGCAGTTCTTC. The chain uses TRBV6-2 or TRBV6-3 and TRBJ2-1, with TRBD2 identical over 9 bases. The germline V gene has CDR1 MNHEY and CDR2 SVGEGT. The CDR3 runs 15 residues. The trim removed 1 base at V and 9 bases at J, leaving 7 bases unmatched.

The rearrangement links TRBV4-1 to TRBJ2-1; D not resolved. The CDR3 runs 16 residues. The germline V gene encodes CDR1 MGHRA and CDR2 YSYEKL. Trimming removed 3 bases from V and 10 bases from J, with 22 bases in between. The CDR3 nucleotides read TGCGCCAGCAGCCAGACCACCTCCGGGTCCAGTCAGGAGCAGTTCTTC. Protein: CASSQTTSGSSQEQFF.

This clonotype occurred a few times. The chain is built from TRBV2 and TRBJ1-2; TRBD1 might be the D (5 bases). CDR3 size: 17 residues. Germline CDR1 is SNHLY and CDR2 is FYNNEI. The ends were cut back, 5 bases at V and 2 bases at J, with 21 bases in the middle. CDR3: CASSSSRDAQRNYGYTF. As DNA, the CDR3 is TGTGCCAGCAGTTCCTCTAGGGACGCGCAGAGGAACTATGGCTACACCTTC. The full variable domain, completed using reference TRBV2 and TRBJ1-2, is EPEVTQTPSHQVTQMGQEVILRCVPISNHLYFYWYRQILGQKVEFLVSFYNNEISEKSEIFDDQFSVERPDGSNFTLKIRSTKLEDSAMYFCASSSSRDAQRNYGYTFGSGTRLTVV.

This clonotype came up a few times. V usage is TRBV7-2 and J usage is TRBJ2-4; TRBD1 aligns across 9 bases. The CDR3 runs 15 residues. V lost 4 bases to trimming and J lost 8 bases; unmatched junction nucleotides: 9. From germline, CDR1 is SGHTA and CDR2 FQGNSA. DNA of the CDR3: TGTGCCAGCAGCTCGGGGACAGGGTTGGGTGACATTCAGTACTTC. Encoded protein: CASSSGTGLGDIQYF.

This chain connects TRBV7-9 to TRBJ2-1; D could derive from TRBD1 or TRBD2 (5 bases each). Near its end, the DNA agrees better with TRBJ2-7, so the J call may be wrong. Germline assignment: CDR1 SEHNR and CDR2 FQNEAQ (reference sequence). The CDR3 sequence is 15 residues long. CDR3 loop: CASSLGGSVVYEQYF. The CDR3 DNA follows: TGTGCCAGCAGCTTAGGGGGGTCGGTTGTCTACGAGCAGTACTTC.

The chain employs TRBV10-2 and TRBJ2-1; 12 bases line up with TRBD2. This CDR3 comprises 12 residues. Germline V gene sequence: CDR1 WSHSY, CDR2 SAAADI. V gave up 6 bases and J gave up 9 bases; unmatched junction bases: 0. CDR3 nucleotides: TGCGCCAGCAGACTAGCGGGAGGTGAGCAGTTCTTC. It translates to CASRLAGGEQFF.

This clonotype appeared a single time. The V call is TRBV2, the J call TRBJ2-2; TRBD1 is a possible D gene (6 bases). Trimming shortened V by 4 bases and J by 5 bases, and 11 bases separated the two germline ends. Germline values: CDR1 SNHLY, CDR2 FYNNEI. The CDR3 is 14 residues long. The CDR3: CASSAAGVTGELFF. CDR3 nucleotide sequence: TGTGCCAGCAGTGCGGCAGGGGTAACCGGGGAGCTGTTTTTT.

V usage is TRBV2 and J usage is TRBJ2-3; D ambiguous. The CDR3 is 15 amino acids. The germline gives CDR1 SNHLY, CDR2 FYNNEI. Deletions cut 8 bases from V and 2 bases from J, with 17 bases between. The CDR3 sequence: CASSIGAGFTDTQYF. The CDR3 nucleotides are TGTGCCAGCTCCATCGGCGCTGGCTTCACAGATACGCAGTATTTT.

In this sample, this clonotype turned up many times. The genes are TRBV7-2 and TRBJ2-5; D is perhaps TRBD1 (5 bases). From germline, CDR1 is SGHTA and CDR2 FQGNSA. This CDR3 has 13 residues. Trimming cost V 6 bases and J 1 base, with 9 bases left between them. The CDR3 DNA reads TGTGCCAGCAGACGCAGGGCCCAAGAGACCCAGTACTTC. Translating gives CASRRRAQETQYF.